A selection of T cell receptor beta chains follows, all from one sample in a study of a mutant IDH1 vaccine in newly diagnosed glioma. The method was immunoSEQ multiplex PCR; TCRdb's version includes in-frame clones alone and lacks a portion of them. This table holds tens of thousands of clones, about four fifths found once. The sample was peripheral blood mononuclear cells (PBMCs), taken from a glioma patient treated with radiotherapy, temozolomide or both. All receptors derive from a woman in her late teens or twenties with glioma. Some clones in this sample may be carry-over from other donors' samples. CDR3s include the opening cysteine and the closing phenylalanine or tryptophan. The D gene is left open where the match is weak. A row's size may be missing; if present it is once, few, many or a size class.

size: NA; J: TRBJ1-1; D: NA; V: TRBV4-1; CDR3: CASRGGTEAFF; DNA: TGCGCCAGCAGGGGTGGCACTGAAGCTTTCTTT
size: NA; J: TRBJ2-3; D: NA; V: TRBV28; CDR3: CASTSTDTQYF; DNA: TGTGCCAGCACGAGCACAGATACGCAGTATTTT
size: NA; J: TRBJ1-2; D: TRBD1; V: TRBV2; CDR3: CASSVRQGYGYTF; DNA: TGTGCCAGCAGTGTTAGACAGGGCTATGGCTACACCTTC
size: NA; J: TRBJ2-7; D: NA; V: TRBV5-4; CDR3: CASSAPGPITYEQYF; DNA: TGTGCCAGCAGCGCGCCGGGACCGATCACCTACGAGCAGTACTTC
size: once; J: TRBJ2-7; D: NA; V: TRBV5-6; CDR3: CASSLPGFSAYEQYF; DNA: TGTGCCAGCAGCCTACCGGGCTTCAGTGCCTACGAGCAGTACTTC
size: NA; J: TRBJ2-7; D: NA; V: TRBV29-1; CDR3: CSVWGASNEQYF; DNA: TGCAGCGTTTGGGGGGCTAGTAACGAGCAGTACTTC
size: NA; J: TRBJ1-2; D: NA; V: TRBV7-9; CDR3: CASSPLTRDYGYTF; DNA: TGTGCCAGCAGCCCTCTGACAAGGGACTATGGCTACACCTTC
size: NA; J: TRBJ2-7; D: NA; V: TRBV4-1; CDR3: CASSQDENYSYEQYF; DNA: TGCGCCAGCAGCCAAGATGAGAACTACTCCTACGAGCAGTACTTC
size: NA; J: TRBJ1-2; D: NA; V: TRBV30; CDR3: CAWSAPTSVVYTF; DNA: TGTGCCTGGAGTGCGCCTACTTCGGTCGTCTACACCTTC
size: NA; J: TRBJ2-1; D: TRBD1; V: TRBV11-2; CDR3: CASSLGQGLYNEQFF; DNA: TGTGCCAGCAGCCTAGGACAGGGCCTCTACAATGAGCAGTTCTTC
size: NA; J: TRBJ2-3; D: NA; V: TRBV11-3; CDR3: CASSLGAQGGPSTDTQYF; DNA: TGTGCCAGCAGCTTAGGGGCACAGGGAGGGCCTAGCACAGATACGCAGTATTTT
size: NA; J: TRBJ1-1; D: TRBD1; V: TRBV15; CDR3: CATSTSQTGESEAFF; DNA: TGTGCCACCAGCACCTCTCAAACAGGGGAGTCTGAAGCTTTCTTT
size: NA; J: TRBJ1-5; D: TRBD1; V: TRBV30; CDR3: CAWRQGLGQPQHF; DNA: TGTGCCTGGCGACAGGGTCTTGGACAGCCCCAGCATTTT
size: NA; J: TRBJ1-1; D: NA; V: TRBV5-1; CDR3: CASRTPEAFF; DNA: TGCGCCAGCCGGACACCTGAAGCTTTCTTT
size: NA; J: TRBJ1-5; D: NA; V: TRBV7-2; CDR3: CASALGSNQPQHF; DNA: TGTGCCAGCGCCTTGGGGAGCAATCAGCCCCAGCATTTT
size: NA; J: TRBJ1-2; D: NA; V: TRBV27; CDR3: CASRTATGTNYGYTF; DNA: TGTGCCAGCAGAACCGCTACCGGGACTAACTATGGCTACACCTTC
size: NA; J: TRBJ2-3; D: TRBD2; V: TRBV2; CDR3: CASRVSGGSTDTQYF; DNA: TGTGCCAGCAGAGTTAGCGGGGGCTCCACAGATACGCAGTATTTT